This T cell receptor beta chain was captured in a study of cytomegalovirus exposure and HLA in healthy donors (dated by TCRdb to the late 2010s). General notes on the study: According to an earlier analysis of 587 of the donors, about 179 million T cells yielded 90 million to 140 million unique TCR beta sequences and roughly 280 Gb of sequence data. Around 330 gigabases of sequencing data and around 85 million unique TCR sequences made up an early release that covered approximately 650 HLA-typed donors. Among the roughly 400 genotyped donors, more than 70% belonged to the genetic ancestry cluster associated with self-reported Caucasian donors. The aim of the study was to test whether cataloging public T cell receptors could identify signatures of past pathogen exposure. The T cell repertoires of several hundred subjects were profiled by immunosequencing and related to cytomegalovirus serostatus. Besides the first cohort of roughly 700 subjects, a separate validation cohort made up of 90 to 150 different subjects was used. To predict cytomegalovirus infection status, the study combined high-throughput TCR immunosequencing, statistical association of individual TCRs with disease status, and machine learning. A later analysis re-examined previously published TCR beta repertoires from roughly 650 donors and added high-resolution HLA genotyping to investigate patterns of TCR occurrence. The later analysis used no new phenotypic data to find candidate immune exposures, relying instead on TCR beta sequences and their occurrence across donors. In an earlier analysis of about 590 of the donors, high-throughput TCR beta sequencing was used to judge whether each TCR beta V gene segment behaved as functional or pseudogenic. Donor age, sex, ethnicity and CMV serostatus were compiled together with the repertoire data. A later genetic analysis used genome-wide SNP genotypes for about 60% of the 666 donors, treating that subset as a discovery cohort. Every repertoire in the discovery cohort had been generated on one and the same sequencing platform. HLA typing included class I and class II loci at four-digit resolution. Typing coverage varied by locus: roughly 620-630 donors for A, B, C, DRB1 and DQB1; approximately 500 for DQA1; 600 to 610 for DPA1; more than 450 for DPB1. Because of strong linkage in the cohort, five DR-DQ haplotypes were treated as single units for association and clustering. Among roughly 400 genotyped donors of the cohort, an average of around 250,000 unique TCR beta nucleotide sequences was sequenced per donor, of which approximately 19% were non-productive. Points the paper makes about the study in general: In a later analysis, HLA-associated TCR beta chains showed more clonal expansion and lower generation probabilities than non-associated chains that were equally common. Because counts were too low, approximately 15 rarely observed V segments, including chromosome 9 orphons, were excluded from the earlier analysis of around 640 of the donors. Only TCR beta chains were sequenced in this cohort, and the absence of alpha or paired-chain data limited detectable features. In both the original and validation cohorts, the classifier was reported to diagnose cytomegalovirus status with high specificity and sensitivity. A later analysis found that most CMV-associated TCR beta chains appeared HLA-restricted, with HLA associations seemingly driven largely by CMV exposure. A group of highly shared sequence variants was considered likely to be a technical artifact of the sequencing pipeline. HLA typing was unavailable for some donors at each locus, so association tests used only the typed subset. Correlated functional status among segregating V segments might reflect linkage disequilibrium, but an unknown experimental factor could not be ruled out. In a later genetic analysis, a missense DCLRE1C variant was associated with V-gene and J-gene trimming of TCR beta chains, and the association was replicated in an independent cohort. According to a later analysis, TCR association rates differed among HLA loci, with DRB1 alleles showing the most associated TCRs and HLA-C alleles showing the fewest. An earlier analysis of 587 of the donors showed that most TCR beta V segments appeared in productive rearrangements either about 90% or about 30% of the time, which broadly matched IMGT annotations. A few of the identified cytomegalovirus-associated TCR beta chains were confirmed in vitro to be specific for cytomegalovirus antigens. Most TCR sequences were seen in very few donors, while some public TCRs were found in many individuals. The authors suggested that the approach could potentially be extended to other disease states and immunological phenotypes. When HLA alleles, especially DR and DQ, strongly co-occurred, attributing TCR associations to individual alleles was difficult. CMV serostatus was the only immune exposure information available for the cohort. In a later genetic analysis, fewer N-insertions in productive TCRs were reported among donors in an Asian-associated ancestry cluster than the roughly 640-donor mean. A further reported finding was that TCR beta sequences accurately predicted the HLA-A and HLA-B alleles for most subjects in the first cohort. Specific HLA alleles were associated with roughly 17,000 TCR beta sequences at a false discovery rate of 0.05 in a later analysis. Roughly uniform sequencing depth across donors was assumed in presence/absence analyses, although this assumption may not hold. Some IMGT-functional V segments, including TRBV6-2 and TRBV6-3, could not be distinguished by the 87-base-pair reads and were therefore excluded. Several of the top co-occurrence clusters appeared to be linked to parvovirus B19, influenza, CMV and Epstein-Barr virus, according to a later analysis. A total of about 150 TCR beta chains were listed by the study as associated with cytomegalovirus.

In total, approximately 610 healthy bone marrow donors made up the cohort. At the time of sampling, every cohort member was nominally healthy, though immune exposures that went unrecorded were likely present. The donor tested CMV seropositive, placing the donor among the 289 seropositive members of the cohort. Every donor gave a peripheral blood sample, and the peripheral blood mononuclear cells from that sample were used for TCR beta sequencing. The Qiagen DNeasy Blood Extraction Kit was used to extract genomic DNA from the blood cell samples. Comment on this clone: No cognate antigen has been identified for it. No base-level quality is on record; no much larger clone is a single base apart.

V and J are trimmed by 5 bases and 3 bases, and the gene matches miss 1 base of the junction. Based on the germline V gene (reference sequence), the CDR1 and CDR2 sequences are SEHNR and FQNEAQ. The CDR3 starts with the cysteine, ends with the phenylalanine, and has 14 residues. The read is trimmed to its CDR3 DNA, 42 bases read in frame from base 1. The library was prepared using the immunoSEQ multiplex PCR assay. For the multiplex PCR, a mixture combining 60 forward primers for TCR Vbeta segments and 13 reverse primers for TCR Jbeta segments was used. The CDR3 region of rearranged TCR beta genes was amplified from genomic DNA with a multiplex PCR assay. On the Illumina HiSeq System, the amplified TCR beta libraries were sequenced as 87-base-pair reads. Per the authors' processing: In a later analysis, tens of millions of unique TCR beta chains were counted across the 650 to 750 repertoires, and roughly 9.9 million of these chains were shared by at least two donors. To remove PCR and sequencing errors, raw reads were error-corrected and collapsed into unique sequences using a nearest-neighbor algorithm that merged closely related sequences. CDR3 sequences were aligned to IMGT reference sequences to assign V, D and J gene segments. Each retained sequence needed at least a six-nucleotide match to both a V gene segment and a J gene segment. A rearrangement counted as productive if the CDR3 had no stop codons and remained in frame with V and J, and every other rearrangement counted as non-productive. CDR3 was defined by IMGT convention, running from the second conserved V-encoded cysteine to the conserved J-encoded phenylalanine. Sequences without an unambiguous match to a single V gene segment were excluded from the earlier analysis of about 600 of the donors. An earlier analysis of a few hundred of the donors called V segments functional above 56.7% productive rearrangements and segregating when the between-donor standard deviation exceeded 5%. A statistical classification framework was built for diagnosing cytomegalovirus status from the catalog of TCR beta chain sequences. In a later analysis, V and J genes were assigned by comparing TCR nucleotide sequences against IMGT/GENE-DB human TR gene sequences. Using the TCRdist pipeline, a later analysis assigned CDR3 sequences along with most-parsimonious VDJ recombination scenarios. In a later analysis, every TCR beta chain was defined by the combination of its CDR3 amino acid sequence and its V-gene family, and reads without a unique V-gene family were dropped. As a way to deal with suspected cross-contamination and a sequencing artifact, a later analysis dropped under 600 nucleotide sequences that were highly shared and had low generation probability. For each public chain, a later analysis derived a clonal expansion index from normalized ranks of inferred template counts within each repertoire. In a later analysis, generation probabilities were computed with a VDJ recombination model fitted to out-of-frame rearrangements, and the resulting probabilities were checked against IGoR. In a later analysis, hypergeometric tests were used to score TCR-TCR, TCR-HLA and TCR-CMV co-occurrence, with a repertoire-size bias correction applied to TCR pairs. In a later analysis, false discovery rates were estimated by permuting HLA or CMV assignments 20 times. In a later analysis, co-occurring TCRs were grouped using DBSCAN, with TCRdist sequence similarity added in when clustering inside HLA-allele-positive subsets. For co-occurrence clustering, repertoires with fewer than 30,000 or more than 120,000 public chains were excluded, along with 5 or 6 repertoires with anomalous nucleotide sharing. Sourced from immuneACCESS, this table was stored by TCRdb with only in-frame sequences that have V and J called. A share of the clones is absent; for the studies checked, an unresolved V gene accounts for under half, and the remainder has no known explanation. V, J and clone size are taken as reported in that table, and D and trimming were inferred from the DNA itself. This sample gives some 200,000 clones in total; around 80% of them show up just once. The ten largest clones add up to under 2.5% of the sample.

The sequencing sample was made of PBMCs. This sequence was found in a woman under 40 in good health and CMV-seropositive. In this chain, TRBV7-9 is recombined with TRBJ1-6; 7 nucleotides in the junction match TRBD1. In nucleotide form, the sequence is TGTGCCAGCAGCCCAGGGGGCTATAATTCACCCCTCCACTTT. The encoded protein is CASSPGGYNSPLHF. The full variable domain, completed from the reference TRBV7-9 and TRBJ1-6 proteins outside the CDR3, reads DTGVSQNPRHKITKRGQNVTFRCDPISEHNRLYWYRQTLGQGPEFLTYFQNEAQLEKSRLLSDRFSAERPKGSFSTLEIQRTEQGDSAMYLCASSPGGYNSPLHFGNGTRLTVT.